This T cell receptor beta chain stems from a study of shared clonotypes between healthy human individuals. Whole-study results and caveats: Deeper or shallower sequencing was expected to change how clonotypes are shared among donors.

Worth noting for this clone: Its antigen is still unknown. This sample also contains other DNA sequences that code for the same CDR3.

Germline V gives CDR1 SGHTA, CDR2 FQGNSA. The ends lost 1 base at V and 5 bases at J; junction bases unmatched: 2. The CDR3 has 15 residues. Some clones are missing from TCRdb's copy, which holds only in-frame ones; the method was immunoSEQ multiplex PCR. Of 2 million to 2.5 million clones listed, approximately 95% were seen once; the top ten hold about 1.1%. CD8 cells regarded as naive lacked CD45RO, were positively chosen for CCR7, and omitted terminally differentiated effector memory CD45RA+ cells. The source is a man aged 18-30 years in good health. The gene calls are TRBV7-2 and TRBJ2-3; 11 bases fit TRBD2. The sample comprised naive CD8+ T cells sorted from blood. CDR3 DNA: TGTGCCAGCAGCTTAGGCGGGACTAGCGGAGATACGCAGTATTTT. Encoded protein: CASSLGGTSGDTQYF.